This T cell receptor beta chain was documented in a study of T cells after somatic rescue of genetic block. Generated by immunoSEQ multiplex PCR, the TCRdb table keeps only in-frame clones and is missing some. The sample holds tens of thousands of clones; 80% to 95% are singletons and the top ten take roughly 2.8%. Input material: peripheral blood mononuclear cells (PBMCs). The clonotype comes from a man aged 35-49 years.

The CDR3 loop is CASSREGYEQYF. Here the CDR3 DNA reads TGTGCCAGCAGTAGGGAGGGCTACGAGCAGTACTTC. V and J are TRBV6-5 and TRBJ2-7, with 7 bases lining up with TRBD2. With 5 bases clipped from V and 3 bases from J, the junction kept 1 base outside the gene matches. The germline CDR1 and CDR2 sequences are MNHEY and SVGAGI. The CDR3 sequence is 12 residues long.